The next 18 T cell receptor beta chains were all read from a single sample in a study of T cells in Graves' hyperthyroidism and ophthalmopathy. Using RNA transcripts as the source, TCR beta CDR3 regions were amplified. RT-PCR in the first round (using the HTBI primer set) targeted the TCR CDR3. TCRdb used MiXCR to reprocess the multiplex PCR reads, holding one entry per CDR3 protein. The table includes about 610,000 distinct CDR3 sequences, approximately 15% detected once. The specimen sequenced was blood. Source of these receptors: a woman aged 40-49 years with Graves' ophthalmopathy.

The genes are TRBV20-1 and TRBJ2-1; D might be TRBD2 (7 bases). With 0 bases removed from V and 2 bases from J, the gap between germline ends came to 14 bases. Germline values: CDR1 DFQATT, CDR2 SNEGSKA (reference sequence). The CDR3 consists of 16 residues. The CDR3 protein is CSARDPTGGTYNEQFF. The CDR3 nucleotides are TGCAGTGCTAGAGATCCAACGGGGGGCACCTACAATGAGCAGTTCTTC.

This chain connects TRBV13 to TRBJ2-3; D unclear. The ends were cut back, 0 bases at V and 5 bases at J, with 18 bases in the middle. Per germline, CDR1 PRHDT and CDR2 FYEKMQ (reference sequence). The CDR3 is 17 amino acids. CDR3 region: CASSLGLDGILGDTQYF. DNA of the CDR3: TGTGCCAGCAGCTTAGGCCTCGACGGAATACTGGGAGATACGCAGTATTTT.

Ten or more counts support this clonotype. CDR3 sequence reads: CASSEGGQGAHGYTF. The CDR3 DNA follows: TGTGCCAGCAGTGAAGGGGGACAGGGGGCGCATGGCTACACCTTC. The rearrangement joins TRBV2 to TRBJ1-2; TRBD1 matches at 12 bases. V lost 1 base and J lost 6; bases outside the gene matches: 3. There are 15 residues in the CDR3. Germline V gene sequence: CDR1 SNHLY, CDR2 FYNNEI.

This clonotype was seen repeatedly, ten times or more. The J gene is TRBJ2-1, the V gene TRBV7-9; TRBD2 aligns across 8 bases. With V trimmed by 2 bases and J by 0 bases, 12 bases remained unmatched. The germline V gene encodes CDR1 SEHNR and CDR2 FQNEAQ (reference sequence). The CDR3 consists of 19 residues. The CDR3 DNA sequence: TGTGCCAGCAGCTTAAGGTCTACTAGCGGAAGTCGCTCCTACAATGAGCAGTTCTTC. Residues: CASSLRSTSGSRSYNEQFF.

This chain connects TRBV14 to TRBJ2-1; weak D call: TRBD2 (7 bases). This CDR3 is built from 18 residues. The germline V gene has CDR1 SGHDN and CDR2 FVKESK. V dropped 0 bases and J dropped 4 bases, with 19 bases sitting between them. This CDR3 is CASSQDIGGGRRYNEQFF. The DNA of the CDR3 is TGTGCCAGCAGCCAAGATATCGGGGGCGGGAGACGGTACAATGAGCAGTTCTTC. Drawing the rest from reference TRBV14 and TRBJ2-1, the complete variable domain is EAGVTQFPSHSVIEKGQTVTLRCDPISGHDNLYWYRRVMGKEIKFLLHFVKESKQDESGMPNNRFLAERTGGTYSTLKVQPAELEDSGVYFCASSQDIGGGRRYNEQFFGPGTRLTVL.

The chain has TRBV30 and TRBJ1-1, with TRBD1 matching over 12 bases. The CDR3 totals 17 residues. V shed 3 bases and J 0 bases; nucleotides not matched to a gene: 8. Germline CDR1 GTSNPN, CDR2 SVGIG (reference sequence). CDR3 DNA sequence: TGTGCCTGGAGGACCGGGACAGGGGGCTGGGTGAACACTGAAGCTTTCTTT. Its protein is CAWRTGTGGWVNTEAFF.

There are a few counts of this clonotype. The chain is built from TRBV3-1 and TRBJ2-6; D is perhaps TRBD1 (5 bases). V gave up 5 bases and J gave up 1 base, with 9 bases separating them. The CDR3 length is 15 residues. Germline lookup yields CDR1 LGHDT and CDR2 YNNKEL (reference sequence). CDR3: CASSTTVSGANVLTF. The CDR3 bases are TGTGCCAGCAGCACGACAGTGTCTGGGGCCAACGTCCTGACTTTC.

The table lists this clonotype with many counts. The J gene is TRBJ1-4, the V gene TRBV12-3 or TRBV12-4; TRBD1 matches 9 bases. The CDR3 length is 14 residues. With V trimmed by 4 bases and J by 8 bases, 5 bases remained unmatched. CDR3 protein: CASSSGTGYEKLFF. CDR3 sequence (DNA): TGTGCCAGCAGTTCCGGGACAGGGTACGAAAAACTGTTTTTT.

This clonotype was recorded many times. The V and J genes are TRBV18 and TRBJ2-1; D unresolved. Germline V gives CDR1 KGHSH, CDR2 LQKENI. This CDR3 has 14 amino acids. The V end was cut by 3 bases, the J end by 5 bases, with 11 bases between. CDR3 nucleotides: TGTGCCAGCTCACCCTCTATTCGGGACAATGAGCAGTTCTTC. This translates into CASSPSIRDNEQFF.

With regard to this clonotype: A read error may produce the germline difference seen at one junction end. The V and J genes are TRBV7-7 and TRBJ1-3; TRBD1 is a possible D gene (5 bases). The germline V gene has CDR1 SSHAT and CDR2 FNYEAQ (reference sequence). There are 16 residues in the CDR3. The CDR3 protein is CASSLGPESSGNTIYF. CDR3 nucleotide sequence: TGTGCTAGCAGCTTGGGACCGGAGAGCTCTGGAAACACCATATATTTT.

The chain combines TRBV5-1 with TRBJ2-6; 7 bases are shared with TRBD2. With 1 base clipped from V and 4 bases from J, the junction kept 8 bases outside the gene matches. This CDR3 region has 17 residues. Germline V gives CDR1 SGHRS, CDR2 YFSETQ. The CDR3 region is CASSLKGGSLGANVLTF. In nucleotides, the CDR3 is TGCGCCAGCAGCTTGAAGGGAGGGTCTCTAGGGGCCAACGTCCTGACTTTC.

This clonotype has just a few counts. Relative to the germline gene, one junction end is altered; a read error may explain this. The chain combines TRBV20-1 with TRBJ1-3; no clear D gene. CDR3 length equals 12 residues. Germline V gene data show CDR1 as DFQATT and CDR2 as SNEGSKA (reference sequence). Written as DNA, the CDR3 is TGCAGTGCCAGAGGCGGGGGAAACACCATATATTTT. Translation: CSARGGGNTIYF.

V usage is TRBV6-1 and J usage is TRBJ1-6; 7 nucleotides line up with TRBD1. CDR1 is MNHNS and CDR2 is SASEGT in the germline V gene. The CDR3 has 15 amino acids. J lost 9 bases, V lost 1 base, and 6 bases had no gene match. The CDR3 here is CASSEEEGASSPLHF. As DNA, the CDR3 is TGTGCCAGCAGTGAAGAGGAGGGGGCGAGTTCACCCCTCCACTTT.

This clonotype occurred many times. The chain recombines TRBV3-1 with TRBJ2-7, with D perhaps TRBD1 (6 bases). This CDR3 has 12 residues. The V and J ends lost 3 bases and 8 bases respectively, with 11 bases between them. Germline V gene sequence: CDR1 LGHDT, CDR2 YNNKEL (reference sequence). CDR3 sequence reads: CASSHTGSKQYF. DNA of the CDR3: TGTGCCAGCAGCCATACAGGGAGCAAGCAGTACTTC.

This clonotype was counted at least ten times. The rearrangement uses TRBV7-2 and TRBJ1-1; TRBD1 aligns across 10 bases. The V segment lost 3 bases and the J segment 6 bases; nucleotides outside the gene matches: 10. Per germline, CDR1 SGHTA and CDR2 FQGNSA. This CDR3 region has 16 residues. The CDR3 coding sequence is TGTGCCAGCAGCTTTTTGAAGGGACAGGGGAAGGCTGAAGCTTTCTTT. This codes for CASSFLKGQGKAEAFF.

This rearrangement joins TRBV5-1 to TRBJ2-1; 9 nucleotides align to TRBD2. The CDR3 sequence is 18 residues long. The junction had 14 bases not matched to a gene; V was cut back by 0 bases and J by 7 bases. Germline CDR1 SGHRS, CDR2 YFSETQ. The CDR3 DNA reads as TGCGCCAGCAGCTTGGAAGCGGGAGGCCCCCCGGGGTGGAATGAGCAGTTCTTC. Its protein is CASSLEAGGPPGWNEQFF.

DNA of the CDR3: TGTGCCGTCTCCGGGGACAGACCCACAGATACGCAGTATTTT. Protein sequence: CAVSGDRPTDTQYF. The chain has TRBV10-3 and TRBJ2-3; 7 nucleotides align to TRBD1. CDR1 is ENHRY and CDR2 is SYGVKD in the germline V gene. The V segment lost 11 bases and the J segment 2 bases; nucleotides outside the gene matches: 10. This CDR3 has 14 amino acids.

The chain couples TRBV11-2 to TRBJ2-3; possibly TRBD1 or TRBD2 for D (5 bases each). Trimming removed 3 bases from V and 1 base from J, with 14 bases in between. The CDR3 runs to 16 residues. The germline CDR1 and CDR2 sequences are SGHAT and FQNNGV. CDR3 amino acids: CASSLPRDGGTDTQYF. CDR3 sequence (DNA): TGTGCCAGCAGCTTGCCCCGGGACGGAGGCACAGATACGCAGTATTTT.